A single sample gave rise to the 19 T cell receptor beta chains below, sequenced in a study of T cells after yellow fever vaccination. TCRdb independently ran MiXCR on the 5' RACE reads; one entry per CDR3 protein. The data contain some 240,000 distinct CDR3 sequences, roughly 5% of them seen just once; the ten biggest clones take up less than 3.5%. The material was CD4+ T cells sorted from PBMCs, obtained on the day of the yellow fever booster vaccination. The receptors stem from a man between 18 and 35 years old who received the YFV17D yellow fever vaccine.

The table lists this clonotype with a few counts. The J gene is TRBJ1-6, the V gene TRBV7-9, with TRBD1 as a possible D gene (6 bases). The CDR3 sequence is 18 residues long. With 6 bases removed from V and 7 bases from J, the gap between germline ends came to 25 bases. Per germline, CDR1 SEHNR and CDR2 FQNEAQ (reference sequence). The CDR3 here is CASRRGIRLDSRNSPLHF. The CDR3 region has the DNA TGTGCCAGCAGGAGGGGGATCCGACTGGACTCGAGGAATTCACCCCTCCACTTT.

This clonotype occurred many times. The chain recombines TRBV6-5 with TRBJ2-5; no definite D call. Per the germline V gene, CDR1 is MNHEY and CDR2 is SVGAGI. This CDR3 region has 12 residues. Trimming left V 5 bases short and J 4 bases short, with 8 bases between. The CDR3 DNA sequence: TGTGCCAGCAGTCAATCTGGAGAGACCCAGTACTTC. Protein sequence: CASSQSGETQYF.

This clonotype was counted between two and nine times. V is TRBV3-1 and J is TRBJ2-7, with unresolved D. Germline loops: CDR1 LGHDT, CDR2 YNNKEL (reference sequence). This CDR3 spans 16 amino acids. Trimming removed 0 bases at V and 3 bases at J, with 15 bases between. The CDR3 here is CASSQETRRLSYEQYF. The CDR3 nucleotides read TGTGCCAGCAGCCAAGAGACGCGGAGATTAAGCTACGAGCAGTACTTC.

This clonotype was detected ten times or more. The chain combines TRBV11-1 with TRBJ1-1; 8 nucleotides agree with TRBD1. Unmatched junction bases numbered 5, after V lost 2 bases and J lost 3 bases. The CDR3 sequence is 15 residues long. The V gene's germline CDR1 is SGHAT and CDR2 FQDESV (reference sequence). The CDR3 coding sequence is TGTGCCAGCAGCTTAAACAGGGGGTCGGACACTGAAGCTTTCTTT. Protein sequence: CASSLNRGSDTEAFF.

This clonotype was picked up many times. The chain combines TRBV7-3 with TRBJ2-1; tentatively, D is TRBD1 (6 bases). The CDR3 runs 16 residues. Between the trimmed V and J ends, which lost 3 bases and 0 bases, there was a span of 12 bases. CDR1 and CDR2 (germline): SGHTA, FQGTGA. This CDR3 reads CASSFYRASSYNEQFF. The CDR3 region has the DNA TGTGCCAGCAGCTTTTACAGGGCTAGCTCCTACAATGAGCAGTTCTTC.

The sample holds many counts of this clonotype. The chain has TRBV10-3 and TRBJ2-2; 7 nucleotides match TRBD1. The length of the CDR3 is 16 residues. Germline values: CDR1 ENHRY, CDR2 SYGVKD. Trimming cost V 6 bases and J 6 bases; bases outside gene matches: 13. The DNA of the CDR3 is TGTGCCATCAGAGACAGACAGGGCAGTTATGCCGGGGAGCTGTTTTTT. This encodes CAIRDRQGSYAGELFF.

This clonotype showed up just a few times. The rearrangement links TRBV4-1 to TRBJ2-6; D is uncertain. Germline CDR1 MGHRA, CDR2 YSYEKL. This CDR3 comprises 18 residues. Trimming took off 0 bases at V and 0 bases at J, with 12 bases between the two ends. The CDR3 DNA reads as TGCGCCAGCAGCCAAGATCCCGGCAGTACCTCTGGGGCCAACGTCCTGACTTTC. Its translation is CASSQDPGSTSGANVLTF.

The rearrangement links TRBV5-1 to TRBJ2-3; D ambiguous. Germline lookup yields CDR1 SGHRS and CDR2 YFSETQ. This CDR3 contains 15 residues. Trimming pared 4 bases from V and 2 bases from J, leaving 14 bases between. The CDR3 coding sequence is TGCGCCAGCAGCCAGGCGGTGACCAACACAGATACGCAGTATTTT. Translation: CASSQAVTNTDTQYF.

In this sample, this clonotype turned up a few times. This chain joins TRBV5-1 and TRBJ2-3; 14 nucleotides match TRBD2. Germline V lookup: CDR1 SGHRS, CDR2 YFSETQ. There are 18 residues in the CDR3. V was pared by 4 bases and J by 3 bases, with 10 bases of the junction left unmatched. This chain's CDR3 is CASSTGLAGAGVTDTQYF. The CDR3 coding sequence is TGCGCCAGCAGCACGGGACTAGCGGGGGCAGGGGTTACAGATACGCAGTATTTT.

This clonotype was counted at least ten times. V gene TRBV7-2 combines with J gene TRBJ1-4; D gene ambiguous. Per the germline V gene, CDR1 is SGHTA and CDR2 is FQGNSA. The CDR3 loop spans 14 amino acids. V lost 2 bases and J lost 0, with 4 bases in between. The CDR3 reads CASSLNPTNEKLFF. The CDR3 DNA is TGTGCCAGCAGCTTAAACCCAACTAATGAAAAACTGTTTTTT.

Note on this clonotype: At one of its ends the junction is not consistent with the germline gene, which may arise from a read error. The chain combines TRBV7-2 with TRBJ2-1, with 8 bases lining up with TRBD2. The CDR3 covers 11 residues. Germline-derived CDR1 and CDR2 are SGHTA and FQGNSA. CDR3 nucleotide sequence: TGTGCCAGCAGCTTGCGGGGGGAGGTCGTCTTC. Its translation is CASSLRGEVVF.

This clonotype was observed a few times. The V and J genes are TRBV3-1 and TRBJ2-1; 9 nucleotides agree with TRBD2. From germline, CDR1 is LGHDT and CDR2 YNNKEL (reference sequence). Unmatched junction bases numbered 7, after V lost 1 base and J lost 9 bases. The CDR3 is 15 amino acids. In DNA form, the CDR3 reads TGTGCCAGCAGCCAAGGGCGGCGGGGGGGCCGTGAGCAGTTCTTC. Translated: CASSQGRRGGREQFF.

This clonotype has a count of ten or more. The genes are TRBV18 and TRBJ2-7, with 10 bases that match TRBD2. Germline CDR1 reads KGHSH; CDR2 reads LQKENI. Losses at the gene ends were 6 bases for V and 3 bases for J; bases not matched to a gene: 8. CDR3 length: 15 residues. This CDR3 reads CASSPLAGAHYEQYF. The DNA for the CDR3 is TGTGCCAGCTCGCCTCTAGCGGGGGCCCACTACGAGCAGTACTTC.

Only a few counts were recorded for this clonotype. The chain employs TRBV7-6 and TRBJ2-5, with unresolved D. The CDR3 sequence is 12 residues long. V was pared by 8 bases and J by 5 bases, with 12 bases between. Germline V gene sequence: CDR1 SGHVS, CDR2 FNYEAQ. The CDR3 DNA is TGTGCCAGCGGGCCGGTGGGGGAGACCCAGTACTTC. Translating it yields CASGPVGETQYF. Variable domain in full (rest from reference TRBV7-6 and TRBJ2-5): GAGVSQSPRYKVTKRGQDVALRCDPISGHVSLYWYRQALGQGPEFLTYFNYEAQQDKSGLPNDRFSAERPEGSISTLTIQRTEQRDSAMYRCASGPVGETQYFGPGTRLLVL.

This clonotype has at least ten counts. V gene TRBV6-2 or TRBV6-3 combines with J gene TRBJ2-2; D gene unclear. Germline V gives CDR1 MNHEY, CDR2 SVGEGT. V lost 8 bases and J 1 base, leaving 2 bases between the germline ends. The CDR3 spans 11 residues. The CDR3 nucleotides are TGTGCCAGCGGGAACACCGGGGAGCTGTTTTTT. Protein: CASGNTGELFF.

This chain connects TRBV20-1 to TRBJ2-4; D is ambiguous. The CDR3 consists of 15 residues. V dropped 7 bases and J dropped 0 bases, with 16 bases sitting between them. In germline, CDR1 is DFQATT, CDR2 SNEGSKA (reference sequence). The CDR3 reads CSVGRAVVAKNIQYF. In DNA form, the CDR3 reads TGCAGTGTGGGCCGAGCCGTTGTAGCCAAAAACATTCAGTACTTC.

The chain carries TRBV7-2 and TRBJ2-1; 9 positions match TRBD1. V dropped 5 bases and J dropped 6; count of bases not matched to a gene: 8. Germline assignment: CDR1 SGHTA and CDR2 FQGNSA. This CDR3 spans 15 amino acids. As DNA, the CDR3 is TGTGCCAGCAGCGCCGGGGACAGGGTCGTCAATGAGCAGTTCTTC. This gives the protein CASSAGDRVVNEQFF.

The V gene is TRBV5-1, the J gene TRBJ1-1; TRBD1 might be the D (5 bases). The V end lost 0 bases, the J end lost 6 bases, and 9 bases lay between the germline ends. Germline lookup yields CDR1 SGHRS and CDR2 YFSETQ. The CDR3 runs to 13 residues. The CDR3 is CASSLDPTAEAFF. The CDR3 coding sequence is TGCGCCAGCAGCTTGGATCCGACAGCTGAAGCTTTCTTT.

This clonotype has only a few counts. The chain is built from TRBV4-3 and TRBJ1-1, with 9 bases identical to TRBD1. Unmatched junction bases numbered 8, after V lost 4 bases and J lost 5 bases. Germline V CDR1 and CDR2: LGHNA, YSLEER. CDR3 size: 15 residues. In DNA, the CDR3 is TGCGCCAGCAGCCTTCTACAGGGGGCAGGGACTGAAGCTTTCTTT. Its protein product is CASSLLQGAGTEAFF.